This T cell receptor (beta chain) was captured by sequencing in a study of CD8 T cells in ankylosing spondylitis. In its sample, this clonotype was seen many times. Per the germline V gene, CDR1 is LGHNA and CDR2 is YNFKEQ. The CDR3 runs to 14 residues. The ends were cut back, 0 bases at V and 4 bases at J, with 7 bases in the middle. Quantitative 5'-RACE with molecular barcodes was used to make the TCR beta libraries. TCRdb reprocessed the 5' RACE reads with MiXCR, giving one entry per CDR3 protein. The table lists approximately 45,000 distinct CDR3 sequences, 11% of them singletons, with more than 1.3% in the top ten.

The chain combines TRBV4-2 with TRBJ2-1; unclear D gene. Sequenced sample: blood, either unsorted or a sorted T cell fraction (not recorded which). This TCR derives from a male donor with ankylosing spondylitis or in good health (not recorded which). The CDR3 loop reads CASSQDSAYNEQFF. CDR3 nucleotides: TGTGCCAGCAGCCAAGATTCTGCGTACAATGAGCAGTTCTTC.